This is a list of T cell receptor beta chains from one sample in a study of post-analysis software for immune sequencing data. TCRdb re-called the PCR reads with MiXCR, one entry per CDR3 protein. The repertoire holds under 900,000 distinct CDR3 sequences, with roughly half as singletons. Sequences were obtained from blood. These receptors all come from a girl between 5 and 17 years old with multiple sclerosis. Both conserved end residues are part of each CDR3. The order of the fields is V gene, J gene, CDR3 length, clone size, D gene, CDR3 protein, CDR3 DNA. The D gene is left open where the match is weak. Rows may omit the clone size; those that give it use once, few, many or a size class.

TRBV28,TRBJ2-7,14,NA,TRBD1,CASSLTGQVYEQYF,TGTGCCAGCAGTCTGACAGGGCAGGTCTACGAGCAGTACTTC
TRBV5-1,TRBJ2-7,15,NA,NA,CASSLAGGSPYEQYF,TGCGCCAGCAGCTTGGCCGGGGGAAGCCCCTACGAGCAGTACTTC
TRBV29-1,TRBJ2-6,18,many,NA,CSVEVGGAFSSGANVLTF,TGCAGCGTTGAAGTTGGGGGCGCATTTTCCTCTGGGGCCAACGTCCTGACTTTC
TRBV20-1,TRBJ2-1,12,few,NA,CSANPVDNEQFF,TGCAGTGCTAACCCGGTGGACAATGAGCAGTTCTTC
TRBV12-3/TRBV12-4,TRBJ1-2,15,few,TRBD1,CASSLAGRGLNGYTF,TGTGCCAGCAGTTTAGCCGGCAGGGGGTTGAATGGCTACACCTTC
TRBV11-2,TRBJ2-5,19,NA,TRBD2,CASSIGVVSGGPGVETQYF,TGTGCCAGCAGCATAGGGGTGGTTAGCGGGGGGCCCGGGGTGGAGACCCAGTACTTC
TRBV6-5,TRBJ2-1,16,few,TRBD2,CASSYPSAGGGNEQFF,TGTGCCAGCAGTTACCCGTCTGCGGGAGGGGGCAATGAGCAGTTCTTC
TRBV6-5,TRBJ2-5,15,few,NA,CASSYRGTGQETQYF,TGTGCCAGCAGTTACCGGGGTACTGGCCAAGAGACCCAGTACTTC
TRBV20-1,TRBJ2-1,12,NA,NA,CSAMSSYNEQFF,TGCAGTGCCATGAGCTCCTACAATGAGCAGTTCTTC
TRBV6-5,TRBJ2-7,14,NA,NA,CASNYRRWSYEQYF,TGTGCCAGCAATTACCGACGGTGGTCCTACGAGCAGTACTTC
TRBV27,TRBJ1-1,14,few,NA,CASSLSVRGTEAFF,TGTGCCAGCAGTTTATCGGTAAGGGGAACTGAAGCTTTCTTT
TRBV6-5,TRBJ2-1,16,few,NA,CASSYTLGPSLNEQFF,TGTGCCAGCAGTTATACATTAGGACCCTCTCTCAATGAGCAGTTCTTC
TRBV27,TRBJ1-4,17,NA,NA,CASREDGGAGANEKLFF,TGTGCCAGCAGGGAGGACGGAGGGGCTGGTGCTAATGAAAAACTGTTTTTT
TRBV3-1,TRBJ2-7,16,NA,TRBD2,CASSPLRGGGSYEQYF,TGTGCCAGCAGCCCGTTGAGGGGCGGGGGATCCTACGAGCAGTACTTC
TRBV20-1,TRBJ2-4,15,NA,TRBD2,CSARGLAGVGLIQYF,TGCAGTGCTAGAGGACTAGCGGGTGTTGGACTCATTCAGTACTTC
TRBV5-1,TRBJ2-3,17,NA,NA,CASSLTVDGGWTDTQYF,TGCGCCAGCAGCTTGACCGTGGATGGGGGATGGACAGATACGCAGTATTTT
TRBV7-9,TRBJ2-7,12,NA,NA,CASSVQLSEQYF,TGTGCCAGCAGCGTGCAATTATCCGAGCAGTACTTC
TRBV9,TRBJ2-2,18,NA,NA,CASSVEVYPTKNTGELFF,TGTGCCAGCAGCGTAGAGGTGTACCCGACAAAGAACACCGGGGAGCTGTTTTTT
TRBV15,TRBJ2-7,14,few,NA,CATSSGAPHYEQYF,TGTGCCACCAGCAGCGGGGCCCCTCACTACGAGCAGTACTTC
TRBV6-1,TRBJ1-4,16,NA,NA,CASSEVLVGGPQKLFF,TGTGCCAGCAGTGAAGTCCTGGTTGGCGGACCGCAAAAACTGTTTTTT
TRBV29-1,TRBJ2-7,13,once,NA,CSVGSDRSYEQYF,TGCAGCGTTGGGTCTGACCGCTCCTACGAGCAGTACTTC
TRBV3-1,TRBJ2-3,13,few,NA,CASSQDPLDTQYF,TGTGCCAGCAGCCAAGACCCCCTGGATACGCAGTATTTT
TRBV3-1,TRBJ2-5,15,NA,TRBD2,CASSQQGTSVRIQYF,TGTGCCAGCAGCCAACAGGGAACTAGCGTCCGGATCCAGTACTTC
TRBV5-1,TRBJ2-7,16,NA,NA,CASSFRGDPIHYEQYF,TGCGCCAGCAGCTTCCGAGGGGACCCTATACACTACGAGCAGTACTTC
TRBV20-1,TRBJ2-1,14,NA,TRBD2,CSARGLAGLGEQFF,TGCAGTGCTAGGGGACTAGCGGGGCTTGGGGAGCAGTTCTTC
TRBV29-1,TRBJ2-3,13,once,TRBD1,CRAGQAPADTQYF,TGCCGCGCAGGACAGGCCCCTGCGGATACGCAGTATTTT